The 31 T cell receptor beta chains below come from one sample, sequenced in a study of response to subunit inactivated influenza vaccine. TCRdb re-called the RT-PCR reads through MiXCR, storing one row per CDR3 protein. The sample shows over 650,000 distinct CDR3 sequences, 18% of them seen only once. The sequenced sample was PBMCs from blood, obtained more than 4 days after vaccination. The origin of the receptors is a man aged 50 or older who received an inactivated influenza vaccine.

The genes are TRBV30 and TRBJ2-3; 7 nucleotides align to TRBD1. The germline CDR1 and CDR2 sequences are GTSNPN and SVGIG (reference sequence). Trimming cost V 5 bases and J 1 base; bases outside gene matches: 3. This CDR3 is 13 amino acids long. CDR3 in amino acids: CAWGTVGTDTQYF. In nucleotides, the CDR3 is TGTGCCTGGGGGACAGTTGGCACAGATACGCAGTATTTT.

The V gene is TRBV4-3, the J gene TRBJ2-5; 7 nucleotides line up with TRBD1. Per the germline V gene, CDR1 is LGHNA and CDR2 is YSLEER. The V gene end was trimmed by 0 bases and the J gene end by 2 bases; junction bases not matched to a gene: 6. The CDR3 has 16 amino acids. CDR3 nucleotides: TGCGCCAGCAGCCAAGAGTTGACAGGGTCTCAAGAGACCCAGTACTTC. Translation: CASSQELTGSQETQYF.

The chain recombines TRBV29-1 with TRBJ2-1, with 11 positions matching TRBD2. The J segment lost 5 bases and the V segment lost 6 bases, leaving 9 bases of the junction unmatched. The CDR3 spans 15 residues. Per germline, CDR1 SQVTM and CDR2 ANQGSEA. CDR3 sequence: CSVYSGRANDNEQFF. The CDR3 coding sequence is TGCAGCGTCTATAGCGGGAGGGCCAACGACAATGAGCAGTTCTTC.

This chain joins TRBV18 and TRBJ2-2, with 12 bases aligning to TRBD2. Germline loops: CDR1 KGHSH, CDR2 LQKENI. CDR3 size: 17 residues. V was clipped by 6 bases and J by 7 bases; unmatched bases: 12. CDR3 sequence: CASSTTLAGGVGGELFF. The DNA for the CDR3 is TGTGCCAGCTCGACCACACTAGCGGGAGGTGTCGGCGGGGAGCTGTTTTTT.

J is TRBJ2-7 and V is TRBV15; 8 nucleotides match TRBD2. The V gene's germline CDR1 is LNHNV and CDR2 YYDKDF (reference sequence). The V gene end was trimmed by 7 bases and the J gene end by 2 bases; junction bases not matched to a gene: 10. This CDR3 spans 15 amino acids. The CDR3 DNA is TGTGCCACCACCTCGGGGGTTAGCGGGGCCTACGAGCAGTACTTC. Translating it yields CATTSGVSGAYEQYF.

This clonotype was counted at least ten times. The chain recombines TRBV5-1 with TRBJ2-1; D is possibly TRBD1 or TRBD2 (5 bases each). Germline lookup yields CDR1 SGHRS and CDR2 YFSETQ. Trimming cost V 0 bases and J 9 bases, with 10 bases left between them. This CDR3 has 13 amino acids. CDR3 amino acids: CASSLDSGLEQFF. CDR3 nucleotide sequence: TGCGCCAGCAGCTTGGATTCGGGGCTTGAGCAGTTCTTC.

This clonotype was found a few times. The V gene is TRBV6-1, the J gene TRBJ2-7; D is perhaps TRBD1 (6 bases). CDR3 size: 13 residues. Trimming removed 2 bases at V and 3 bases at J, with 8 bases between. Germline CDR1 and CDR2: MNHNS and SASEGT. This CDR3 reads CASSERQDYEQYF. The CDR3 nucleotides are TGTGCCAGCAGTGAACGACAGGACTACGAGCAGTACTTC.

V usage is TRBV12-3 or TRBV12-4 and J usage is TRBJ2-7, with TRBD2 matching 9 bases. V lost 4 bases and J lost 6; bases outside the gene matches: 7. The CDR3 length is 14 residues. CDR3 in amino acids: CASSYGTSPSEQYF. CDR3 DNA sequence: TGTGCCAGCAGTTACGGGACTAGCCCTTCCGAGCAGTACTTC.

This clonotype was seen a few times. The chain links TRBV14 to TRBJ1-1; maybe TRBD1 (5 bases). Germline V gives CDR1 SGHDN, CDR2 FVKESK. Deletions cut 7 bases from V and 6 bases from J, with 18 bases between. This CDR3 region has 14 residues. CDR3: CASKGDLGVPEAFF. The CDR3 DNA follows: TGTGCCAGCAAAGGCGACCTAGGGGTCCCTGAAGCTTTCTTT.

The sample holds a few counts of this clonotype. The chain employs TRBV29-1 and TRBJ1-2; no firm D call. CDR1 and CDR2 (germline): SQVTM, ANQGSEA. The ends were cut back, 6 bases at V and 0 bases at J, with 8 bases in the middle. CDR3 size: 12 residues. DNA of the CDR3: TGCAGCGTATCGTTTTCTAACTATGGCTACACCTTC. Its protein is CSVSFSNYGYTF.

This clonotype was picked up a small number of times. The V call is TRBV7-2, the J call TRBJ2-1; no clear D gene. The CDR3 is made up of 17 amino acids. CDR1 and CDR2 from the germline V gene are SGHTA and FQGNSA. V gave up 2 bases and J gave up 2 bases, with 16 bases separating them. The CDR3 reads CASSLLGSLTAYNEQFF. CDR3 nucleotide sequence: TGTGCCAGCAGCTTATTGGGGTCTTTAACCGCCTACAATGAGCAGTTCTTC. Full variable domain (rest looked up from reference TRBV7-2 and TRBJ2-1): GAGVSQSPSNKVTEKGKDVELRCDPISGHTALYWYRQSLGQGLEFLIYFQGNSAPDKSGLPSDRFSAERTGGSVSTLTIQRTQQEDSAVYLCASSLLGSLTAYNEQFFGPGTRLTVL.

V usage is TRBV4-3 and J usage is TRBJ1-6, with a weak D call TRBD1 (5 bases). The germline CDR1 and CDR2 sequences are LGHNA and YSLEER. This CDR3 has 16 residues. Deletions cut 0 bases from V and 6 bases from J, with 12 bases between. The CDR3 is CASSQEDAGGNSPLHF. In nucleotides, the CDR3 is TGCGCCAGCAGCCAAGAGGACGCTGGGGGTAATTCACCCCTCCACTTT.

This clonotype has just a few counts. The V gene is TRBV9, the J gene TRBJ1-6; D call uncertain. Germline assignment: CDR1 SGDLS and CDR2 YYNGEE. The V gene lost 1 base and the J gene lost 12 bases, with 14 bases spanning the gap. The CDR3 runs to 14 residues. CDR3 nucleotide sequence: TGTGCCAGCAGCGTATTACCAGGAGTAAAACCCCTCCACTTT. It is translated as CASSVLPGVKPLHF.

This clonotype was seen a few times. The gene calls are TRBV5-1 and TRBJ2-4, with TRBD2 matching 12 bases. This CDR3 is 18 amino acids long. Germline CDR1 reads SGHRS; CDR2 reads YFSETQ. V lost 0 bases and J lost 0; bases outside the gene matches: 4. This chain's CDR3 is CASSLGLAGASAKNIQYF. As DNA, the CDR3 is TGCGCCAGCAGCTTGGGACTAGCGGGGGCCTCAGCCAAAAACATTCAGTACTTC.

This CDR3 is CASSQDGTSVADTQYF. CDR3 nucleotide sequence: TGTGCCAGCAGCCAAGATGGGACTAGCGTTGCAGATACGCAGTATTTT. This chain connects TRBV4-2 to TRBJ2-3; TRBD2 matches at 10 bases. Germline V lookup: CDR1 LGHNA, CDR2 YNFKEQ. The length of the CDR3 is 16 residues. V trimming: 0 bases; J trimming: 4 bases; junction bases outside the gene matches: 4.

This clonotype was recorded at least ten times. The V call is TRBV10-3, the J call TRBJ2-7; 7 bases agree with TRBD1. This CDR3 is 14 amino acids long. Germline V gives CDR1 ENHRY, CDR2 SYGVKD. V gave up 4 bases and J gave up 4 bases; unmatched junction bases: 7. The CDR3 spells CAISGIGGSYEQYF. The CDR3 coding sequence is TGTGCCATCAGTGGAATAGGGGGCTCTTACGAGCAGTACTTC.

This clonotype was seen a handful of times. V usage is TRBV5-6 and J usage is TRBJ2-4, with D possibly being TRBD2 (6 bases). The CDR3 extends over 16 amino acids. Germline V gene data show CDR1 as SGHDT and CDR2 as YYEEEE. V was trimmed by 3 bases and J by 4 bases, leaving 17 bases between them. Here the CDR3 DNA reads TGTGCCAGCAGCTGGGTTGGGAGGATGGGAAAAAACATTCAGTACTTC. Translation: CASSWVGRMGKNIQYF.

This clonotype was seen a few times. The rearrangement joins TRBV12-3 or TRBV12-4 to TRBJ1-2; D call uncertain. CDR3 length: 14 residues. V lost 5 bases and J lost 5, with 15 bases in between. The CDR3 loop is CASSLPGSGYGYTF. The CDR3 region has the DNA TGTGCCAGCAGTCTACCCGGTTCGGGTTATGGCTACACCTTC.

This clonotype was detected only a few times. The CDR3 is CASNPGPTDTQYF. CDR3 DNA sequence: TGCGCCAGCAATCCGGGACCGACAGATACGCAGTATTTT. The chain has TRBV5-1 and TRBJ2-3; D might be TRBD1 or TRBD2, each matching 5 bases. Trimming pared 6 bases from V and 3 bases from J, leaving 11 bases between. The CDR3 consists of 13 residues. CDR1 SGHRS and CDR2 YFSETQ come from the germline V gene.

This chain joins TRBV15 and TRBJ2-7; the D is unclear. The CDR3 totals 12 residues. Germline CDR1 is LNHNV and CDR2 is YYDKDF (reference sequence). The V gene lost 0 bases and the J gene lost 6 bases, with 6 bases spanning the gap. CDR3: CATSRDQFEQYF. Here the CDR3 DNA reads TGTGCCACCAGCAGAGATCAGTTCGAGCAGTACTTC.

This clonotype was seen only a few times. The rearrangement uses TRBV7-2 and TRBJ1-6; unclear D gene. Germline assignment: CDR1 SGHTA and CDR2 FQGNSA. Trimming pared 5 bases from V and 9 bases from J, leaving 17 bases between. This CDR3 contains 15 residues. The CDR3 sequence: CASSPSRQEISPLHF. DNA of the CDR3: TGTGCCAGCAGCCCTAGTCGGCAGGAAATTTCACCCCTCCACTTT.

J is TRBJ2-5 and V is TRBV4-3, with 7 bases matching TRBD1. The CDR3 consists of 15 residues. Germline CDR1 reads LGHNA; CDR2 reads YSLEER. V trimming: 2 bases; J trimming: 4 bases; junction bases outside the gene matches: 7. CDR3 coding DNA: TGCGCCAGCAGCCAATCCCCGGGACAGCGAGAGACCCAGTACTTC. Translated, it gives CASSQSPGQRETQYF.

This rearrangement joins TRBV6-1 to TRBJ1-1; no definite D call. This CDR3 contains 15 residues. Germline V gene sequence: CDR1 MNHNS, CDR2 SASEGT. V was cut by 2 bases and J by 0 bases, with 10 bases left in between. CDR3 bases: TGTGCCAGCAGTGAACAGGCGGTCATGAACACTGAAGCTTTCTTT. Translation: CASSEQAVMNTEAFF.

This clonotype was seen a handful of times. The V and J genes are TRBV9 and TRBJ1-1; 8 bases match TRBD1. This CDR3 contains 14 residues. The J segment lost 5 bases and the V segment lost 4 bases, leaving 7 bases of the junction unmatched. Germline V gene lookup returns CDR1 SGDLS and CDR2 YYNGEE. CDR3 amino acids: CASSFLQGGTEAFF. In DNA form, the CDR3 reads TGTGCCAGCAGCTTCTTACAGGGGGGGACTGAAGCTTTCTTT.

The chain has TRBV5-4 and TRBJ2-1, with 10 nucleotides matching TRBD1. There are 19 residues in the CDR3. After removal of 0 bases from V and 1 base from J, the junction contained 10 bases not matched to a gene. Per germline, CDR1 SGHNT and CDR2 YYREEE (reference sequence). The CDR3 sequence is CASSLAGQGSIGSYNEQFF. The CDR3 DNA reads TGTGCCAGCAGCTTGGCGGGACAGGGGTCGATAGGTTCCTACAATGAGCAGTTCTTC.

There are a few counts of this clonotype. The rearrangement uses TRBV4-1 and TRBJ1-2; the D gene is possibly TRBD1 (6 bases). Trimming shortened V by 1 base and J by 5 bases, and 14 bases separated the two germline ends. This CDR3 region has 15 residues. Germline CDR1 MGHRA, CDR2 YSYEKL. The CDR3 coding sequence is TGCGCCAGCAGCCAAGTGGGACAAAAATCGTATGGCTACACCTTC. Protein sequence: CASSQVGQKSYGYTF.

This clonotype was counted only a few times. Written as DNA, the CDR3 is TGTGCCAGCAGTTACGGCTGGGGGCCTAACACCGGGGAGCTGTTTTTT. Amino acids: CASSYGWGPNTGELFF. This chain links TRBV6-5 with TRBJ2-2; D possibly corresponds to TRBD1 (6 bases). Trimming pared 2 bases from V and 2 bases from J, leaving 12 bases between. Germline V gene sequence: CDR1 MNHEY, CDR2 SVGAGI. The length of the CDR3 is 16 residues.

The rearrangement uses TRBV6-1 and TRBJ2-1; 7 bases match TRBD2. CDR1 is MNHNS and CDR2 is SASEGT in the germline V gene. CDR3 length equals 14 residues. V trimming: 0 bases; J trimming: 12 bases; junction bases outside the gene matches: 8. The CDR3 DNA reads as TGTGCCAGCAGTGAAGCGGGGATAGCGGGCATGCAGTTCTTC. Translated, it gives CASSEAGIAGMQFF.

In this sample, this clonotype turned up many times. The chain uses TRBV20-1 and TRBJ2-1, with 13 bases fitting TRBD2. J lost 4 bases, V lost 6 bases, and 6 bases had no gene match. The CDR3 runs to 15 residues. Germline V gene lookup returns CDR1 DFQATT and CDR2 SNEGSKA (reference sequence). CDR3 residues: CSALPTSGRYNEQFF. Written as DNA, the CDR3 is TGCAGTGCCTTACCGACTAGCGGGAGGTACAATGAGCAGTTCTTC.

V gene TRBV20-1 combines with J gene TRBJ2-7, with 12 bases aligning to TRBD2. The CDR3 length is 14 residues. Trimming at V came to 4 bases and at J to 6 bases, leaving 7 bases not matched to a gene. Per the germline V gene, CDR1 is DFQATT and CDR2 is SNEGSKA (reference sequence). CDR3 residues: CSAMTSGRHSEQYF. CDR3 DNA sequence: TGCAGTGCTATGACTAGCGGGAGACATAGCGAGCAGTACTTC.

This clonotype was observed a handful of times. The rearrangement uses TRBV29-1 and TRBJ2-1; 14 bases align to TRBD2. V was clipped by 1 base and J by 0 bases; unmatched bases: 11. The CDR3 covers 20 residues. Germline-derived CDR1 and CDR2 are SQVTM and ANQGSEA. CDR3 in DNA: TGCAGCGTTGAAGGGGGACTAGCGGGAGCCCCGGGGCACTCCTACAATGAGCAGTTCTTC. The encoded protein is CSVEGGLAGAPGHSYNEQFF.